These 20 T cell receptor beta chains came from one sample sequenced in a study of blood T cell repertoires in COVID-19. Sequencing was performed with immunoSEQ multiplex PCR; in TCRdb, only in-frame clones are kept and a portion is missing. The sample consists of about 170,000 clones, about 81% of them appearing once. What was sequenced was peripheral blood. The receptors derive from a woman between 65 and 79 years old with acute or convalescent COVID-19.

This clone showed up just once. The chain couples TRBV27 to TRBJ2-3, with 10 bases fitting TRBD2. Germline assignment: CDR1 MNHEY and CDR2 SMNVEV (reference sequence). Germline trimming cut 1 base from V and 2 bases from J; bases unmatched to any gene: 3. The CDR3 has 16 residues. CDR3 DNA sequence: TGTGCCAGCAGTTTATACACTAGCGGGGCCACAGATACGCAGTATTTT. This sequence encodes CASSLYTSGATDTQYF.

The chain carries TRBV6-2 or TRBV6-3 and TRBJ1-1; TRBD1 matches 11 bases. Germline CDR1 reads MNHEY; CDR2 reads SVGEGT. This CDR3 is built from 14 residues. V gave up 5 bases and J gave up 11 bases; unmatched junction bases: 10. This CDR3 is CASSTSGTGGLAFF. CDR3 coding DNA: TGTGCCAGCAGTACCTCCGGGACAGGGGGTTTGGCTTTCTTT.

V is TRBV30 and J is TRBJ2-1, with 8 bases identical to TRBD1. V gave up 3 bases and J gave up 9 bases; unmatched junction bases: 7. CDR3 size: 13 residues. Looked up from germline, CDR1 is GTSNPN and CDR2 is SVGIG (reference sequence). CDR3 protein: CAWSRDRNTEQFF. As DNA, the CDR3 is TGTGCCTGGAGCCGGGACAGGAACACTGAGCAGTTCTTC.

The V call is TRBV28, the J call TRBJ1-6; D remains ambiguous. CDR3 size: 14 residues. Trimming pared 3 bases from V and 7 bases from J, leaving 10 bases between. Per the germline V gene, CDR1 is MDHEN and CDR2 is SYDVKM. This chain's CDR3 is CASSFHVVNSPLHF. CDR3 coding DNA: TGTGCCAGCAGTTTTCACGTAGTAAATTCACCCCTCCACTTT.

For this clone: Relative to the germline gene, one junction end is altered; a read error may explain this. The V and J genes are TRBV30 and TRBJ1-1, with 7 bases matching TRBD1. Germline-derived CDR1 and CDR2 are GTSNPN and SVGIG (reference sequence). This CDR3 is built from 13 residues. The CDR3 bases are TGTGCCTGGACCGGGACAGCAGTCACTGAGGCTTTCTTT. Its translation is CAWTGTAVTEAFF.

This clone has just a few counts. The V call is TRBV19, the J call TRBJ1-1; D ambiguous. Trimming removed 6 bases at V and 4 bases at J, with 12 bases between. This CDR3 region has 13 residues. Germline CDR1 LNHDA, CDR2 SQIVND (reference sequence). CDR3 nucleotides: TGTGCCAGTAGGCCCAACCGGGGCACTGAAGCTTTCTTT. Amino acid sequence: CASRPNRGTEAFF. Combining the CDR3 with reference TRBV19 and TRBJ1-1 gives the whole variable domain DGGITQSPKYLFRKEGQNVTLSCEQNLNHDAMYWYRQDPGQGLRLIYYSQIVNDFQKGDIAEGYSVSREKKESFPLTVTSAQKNPTAFYLCASRPNRGTEAFFGQGTRLTVV.

Remarks on this clone: This same CDR3 is encoded by further DNA sequences in the sample. V is TRBV5-4 and J is TRBJ2-1; 7 bases line up with TRBD1. The CDR3 is 15 residues long. J gave up 0 bases and V 0 bases, and 0 bases lay outside the gene matches. Germline CDR1 and CDR2: SGHNT and YYREEE (reference sequence). This CDR3 is CASSLDRGSYNEQFF. The DNA of the CDR3 is TGTGCCAGCAGCTTGGACAGGGGCTCCTACAATGAGCAGTTCTTC.

The chain carries TRBV6-5 and TRBJ1-1; 7 bases map to TRBD1. CDR1 is MNHEY, CDR2 SVGAGI, per germline. The CDR3 runs to 13 residues. The V and J ends lost 7 bases and 4 bases, in that order; junction bases with no gene match: 6. The CDR3 region is CASNPGGPTEAFF. DNA of the CDR3: TGTGCCAGCAACCCAGGGGGACCCACTGAAGCTTTCTTT.

A note on this clone: The sample carries other DNA sequences with the same CDR3. The V and J genes are TRBV30 and TRBJ2-3; 14 nucleotides line up with TRBD2. V lost 0 bases and J lost 5; bases outside the gene matches: 4. The CDR3 runs to 16 residues. Germline V gene lookup returns CDR1 GTSNPN and CDR2 SVGIG (reference sequence). The CDR3 region has the DNA TGTGCCTGGAGTGTCGGACTAGCGGGGGGTGGAGATACGCAGTATTTT. The encoded protein is CAWSVGLAGGGDTQYF. The entire variable domain, with the rest obtained from reference TRBV30 and TRBJ2-3, is as follows: SQTIHQWPATLVQPVGSPLSLECTVEGTSNPNLYWYRQAAGRGLQLLFYSVGIGQISSEVPQNLSASRPQDRQFILSSKKLLLSDSGFYLCAWSVGLAGGGDTQYFGPGTRLTVL.

The chain recombines TRBV28 with TRBJ1-4; 9 bases map to TRBD1. CDR3 length equals 15 residues. Trimming cost V 5 bases and J 8 bases; bases outside gene matches: 9. The germline V gene has CDR1 MDHEN and CDR2 SYDVKM. This chain's CDR3 is CASSPGQGPYEKLFF. The CDR3 nucleotides read TGTGCCAGCAGTCCCGGACAGGGGCCATACGAAAAACTGTTTTTT.

Only a few counts were recorded for this clone. The chain combines TRBV7-2 with TRBJ2-1, with TRBD1 identical over 8 bases. CDR3 size: 15 residues. J lost 7 bases, V lost 4 bases, and 9 bases had no gene match. CDR1 and CDR2 (germline): SGHTA, FQGNSA. CDR3 residues: CASSSVAQGGNEQFF. The DNA of the CDR3 is TGTGCCAGCAGCTCGGTCGCACAGGGGGGAAATGAGCAGTTCTTC.

V gene TRBV7-9 combines with J gene TRBJ1-3; 10 nucleotides line up with TRBD1. There are 17 residues in the CDR3. V shed 5 bases and J 2 bases; nucleotides not matched to a gene: 9. From germline, CDR1 is SEHNR and CDR2 FQNEAQ (reference sequence). The CDR3 sequence: CASSRGQGSDPGNTIYF. The CDR3 region has the DNA TGTGCCAGCAGCCGGGGACAGGGGTCGGATCCTGGAAACACCATATATTTT.

This clone appeared once. The V and J genes are TRBV5-1 and TRBJ1-4, with D perhaps TRBD1 (6 bases). The CDR3 is 14 residues long. The germline CDR1 and CDR2 sequences are SGHRS and YFSETQ. Trimming shortened V by 4 bases and J by 2 bases, and 9 bases separated the two germline ends. The CDR3 reads CASSPDSTNEKLFF. CDR3 DNA: TGCGCCAGCAGCCCGGACAGCACTAATGAAAAACTGTTTTTT.

As for this clone: The junction departs from germline at one end; a sequencing error may be responsible. The chain joins TRBV2 to TRBJ2-3, with TRBD1 identical over 7 bases. The CDR3 has 16 residues. Looked up from germline, CDR1 is SNHLY and CDR2 is FYNNEI. CDR3 loop: CASREGPRQGTDTQYF. The CDR3 nucleotides read TGTGCCAGCAGGGAAGGGCCAAGACAGGGAACAGATACGCAGTATTTT.

The sample holds a few counts of this clone. The chain couples TRBV28 to TRBJ2-5; 8 nucleotides match TRBD1. The CDR3 totals 15 residues. Per the germline V gene, CDR1 is MDHEN and CDR2 is SYDVKM. The junction had 8 bases not matched to a gene; V was cut back by 6 bases and J by 2 bases. In nucleotides, the CDR3 is TGTGCCAGCAGCAAGAACAGGGGGGTACAAGAGACCCAGTACTTC. It codes for CASSKNRGVQETQYF.

This sequence joins TRBV5-1 and TRBJ1-4; 7 bases are shared with TRBD1. The germline CDR1 and CDR2 sequences are SGHRS and YFSETQ. J lost 0 bases, V lost 2 bases, and 7 bases had no gene match. This CDR3 region has 17 residues. The CDR3: CASSLTTGIPTNEKLFF. CDR3 bases: TGCGCCAGCAGCTTAACGACAGGGATTCCAACTAATGAAAAACTGTTTTTT.

The rearrangement joins TRBV10-3 to TRBJ1-1, with D uncertain. V lost 0 bases and J 0 bases, leaving 8 bases between the germline ends. There are 15 residues in the CDR3. Germline CDR1 reads ENHRY; CDR2 reads SYGVKD. The CDR3 is CAISESPGVNTEAFF. CDR3 sequence (DNA): TGTGCCATCAGTGAGTCGCCGGGAGTGAACACTGAAGCTTTCTTT.

The count of this clone is one. The V call is TRBV6-1, the J call TRBJ1-1, with TRBD1 matching over 9 bases. The V and J ends lost 1 base and 0 bases, in that order; junction bases with no gene match: 9. This CDR3 is built from 18 residues. CDR1 is MNHNS, CDR2 SASEGT, per germline. CDR3 amino acids: CASSEVVPGQGLNTEAFF. The CDR3 DNA is TGTGCCAGCAGTGAAGTAGTCCCGGGACAGGGTTTGAACACTGAAGCTTTCTTT.

The V call is TRBV7-2, the J call TRBJ1-5; D might be TRBD1 (5 bases). From germline, CDR1 is SGHTA and CDR2 FQGNSA. The germline V and J ends were trimmed by 5 bases and 5 bases, with 10 bases remaining between them. The CDR3 extends over 13 amino acids. CDR3 in DNA: TGTGCCAGCAGCGTCGACAGTTATCAGCCCCAGCATTTT. Translation gives CASSVDSYQPQHF.

V usage is TRBV19 and J usage is TRBJ1-1; D is unresolved. The CDR3 extends over 13 amino acids. The germline gives CDR1 LNHDA, CDR2 SQIVND (reference sequence). The ends were cut back, 3 bases at V and 5 bases at J, with 10 bases in the middle. The CDR3 spells CASSIISGTEAFF. In DNA form, the CDR3 reads TGTGCCAGTAGTATTATTAGCGGGACTGAAGCTTTCTTT.